A selection of T cell receptor beta chains follows, all from one sample in a study of T cell changes during pregnancy in multiple sclerosis. Assay: immunoSEQ multiplex PCR; the TCRdb copy retains only in-frame clones and omits some. The data contain 100,000 or so clones, more than 90% of them singletons. Here the sequenced sample was peripheral blood, taken in the second trimester of pregnancy. The receptors stem from a female donor with multiple sclerosis, enrolled in a pregnancy study. Each CDR3 is given with its conserved first and last residue. D genes are given only for firm matches. Clone sizes are given selectively: once, few, many, or a class where the clone is expanded.

>NA|TRBJ2-7|TRBV7-9|NA
TGTGCCAGCAGCGGGGGGGCTCCCTACGAGCAGTACTTC
CASSGGAPYEQYF
>TRBD1|TRBJ2-5|TRBV18|NA
TGTGCCAGCTCACCCCTGGGACAGAGCCAAGAGACCCAGTACTTC
CASSPLGQSQETQYF
>TRBD1|TRBJ2-7|TRBV5-1|NA
TGCGCCAGCAGCACGACCCAGACAGGGGGCTGGGTGGACGAGCAGTACTTC
CASSTTQTGGWVDEQYF
>TRBD1|TRBJ1-5|TRBV11-2|NA
TGTGCCAGCAGCTCCACGACAGGGGAAGGGCAGCCCCAGCATTTT
CASSSTTGEGQPQHF
>NA|TRBJ1-5|TRBV30|NA
TGTGCCTGGAGTGAGGGGACTGGTAGCAATCAGCCCCAGCATTTT
CAWSEGTGSNQPQHF
>NA|TRBJ1-4|TRBV28|NA
TGTGCCAGCAGTTTGAGGGGGGGCATAACTAATGAAAAACTGTTTTTT
CASSLRGGITNEKLFF
>TRBD2|TRBJ2-3|TRBV5-6|NA
TGTGCCAGTACAGCCCTTTTTTGGGGGAGGGCTAACACAGATACGCAGTATTTT
CASTALFWGRANTDTQYF
>TRBD2|TRBJ2-5|TRBV11-2|once
TGTGCCAGCAGCCCCTGGAGTAGCGGGGACCAAGAGACCCAGTACTTC
CASSPWSSGDQETQYF
>NA|TRBJ1-2|TRBV19|NA
TGTGCCAGTAGTAAAGGCCAGGGAGGGGACTACTATGGCTACACCTTC
CASSKGQGGDYYGYTF
>NA|TRBJ1-1|TRBV5-1|NA
TGCGCCAGCAGCTTGGGCCGGGGAATCATGAACACTGAAGCTTTCTTT
CASSLGRGIMNTEAFF
>NA|TRBJ1-4|TRBV28|NA
TGTGCCAGCAGCTCGAACCAGGGGACGGGGGAAAAACTGTTTTTT
CASSSNQGTGEKLFF
>NA|TRBJ2-1|TRBV5-6|once
TGTGCCAGCAGGAGCGCGTTACCCTCCTACAATGAGCAGTTCTTC
CASRSALPSYNEQFF
>NA|TRBJ2-5|TRBV28|NA
TGTGCCAGCAGTTTGAGGAGGTTGGGAGAGACCCAGTACTTC
CASSLRRLGETQYF
>NA|TRBJ2-2|TRBV5-1|NA
TGCGCCAGCAGCTTGAGGCCGGGGGACACCGGGGAGCTGTTTTTT
CASSLRPGDTGELFF
>TRBD2|TRBJ2-5|TRBV7-3|NA
TGTGCCAGCAGCGGGGAGGGCGGAGAGACCCAGTACTTC
CASSGEGGETQYF
>TRBD1|TRBJ2-1|TRBV13|NA
TGTGCCAGCAGCCAACAGGGGGATCGCCTCGAGCAGTTCTTC
CASSQQGDRLEQFF
>TRBD1|TRBJ1-1|TRBV4-2|NA
TGTGCCAGCAGCCAAGGTGACAGGGAAGACACTGAAGCTTTCTTT
CASSQGDREDTEAFF
>TRBD1|TRBJ1-4|TRBV7-9|NA
TGTGCCAGCAGCTTAGCAGACAGGGATGAAAAACTGTTTTTT
CASSLADRDEKLFF
>TRBD1|TRBJ1-5|TRBV18|NA
TGTGCCAGCTCACTAGGGACAGGGAGCAATCAGCCCCAGCATTTT
CASSLGTGSNQPQHF
>TRBD2|TRBJ2-3|TRBV25-1|NA
TGTGCCAGCAGCGCGGGAGGGCCAACAGATACGCAGTATTTT
CASSAGGPTDTQYF
>TRBD2|TRBJ2-6|TRBV19|NA
TGTGCCAGTAGTCCCGAACCACTAGCGGGAGCTGCAGGGGCCAACGTCCTGACTTTC
CASSPEPLAGAAGANVLTF
>NA|TRBJ1-2|TRBV6-1|NA
TGTGCCAGCAGGGTGACAACCGGCTACACCTTC
CASRVTTGYTF
>NA|TRBJ2-2|TRBV2|NA
TGTGCCAGCAGTGAACGTCGCGGAATTTTACTGTTTTTT
CASSERRGILLFF
>TRBD2|TRBJ2-1|TRBV4-1|NA
TGCGCCAGCAGCCAAGGACTAGCGGGGGAAAATGAGCAGTTCTTC
CASSQGLAGENEQFF
>NA|TRBJ1-1|TRBV30|few
TGTGCCTGGACCATGGGGGGAGTCACTGAAGCTTTCTTT
CAWTMGGVTEAFF
>TRBD2|TRBJ2-7|TRBV15|NA
TGTGCCACCAGCGGGAAGCGGGAGGTGAACGAGCAGTACTTC
CATSGKREVNEQYF
>TRBD1|TRBJ2-6|TRBV28|NA
TGTGCCAGCAGTTTAGGACAGGGTATTGAGCCTGGAGGGGCCAACGTCCTGACTTTC
CASSLGQGIEPGGANVLTF
>TRBD1|TRBJ1-2|TRBV27|medium-sized
TGTGCCAGCAGAACCGGGACAGGGGACTTCTATGGCTACACCTTC
CASRTGTGDFYGYTF
>TRBD2|TRBJ2-2|TRBV27|NA
TGTGCCAGCAGCTTCGGGGGGACCGGGGAGCTGTTTTTT
CASSFGGTGELFF
>TRBD1|TRBJ2-7|TRBV13|NA
TGTGCCAGCAGCTTAGTAGACAGGGGCTACGAGCAGTACTTC
CASSLVDRGYEQYF
>NA|TRBJ2-7|TRBV28|NA
TGTGCCAGCACATCGACGGGGTTCCCCAGCTCCTACGAGCAGTACTTC
CASTSTGFPSSYEQYF
>NA|TRBJ2-7|TRBV18|NA
TGTGCCAGCTCCCCCCGGGACTTCCCCTACGAGCAGTACTTC
CASSPRDFPYEQYF
>NA|TRBJ1-1|TRBV29-1|NA
TGCAGCGTTGAAGATTGGGCGGGAGGGAACACTGAAGCTTTCTTT
CSVEDWAGGNTEAFF
>NA|TRBJ1-6|TRBV4-2|NA
TGTGCCAGCAGCCAAGATCCCAGTGGGAGCTCCTATAATTCACCCCTCCACTTT
CASSQDPSGSSYNSPLHF
>NA|TRBJ2-7|TRBV10-3|NA
TGTGCCATCAGTGCCCAGGGGAGAGCCTACGAGCAGTACTTC
CAISAQGRAYEQYF
>NA|TRBJ2-3|TRBV7-2|NA
TGTGCCAGCAGCCCCGGGGGAGATACGCAGTATTTT
CASSPGGDTQYF
>TRBD2|TRBJ2-7|TRBV5-4|NA
TGTGCCAGCAGCTTGCAGCCTAGCGGGAGCCTGTCCCACGAGCAGTACTTC
CASSLQPSGSLSHEQYF
>TRBD2|TRBJ2-7|TRBV27|once
TGTGCCAGCAGTATGGGACTAGCGGGAGGAACGGAGTACTTC
CASSMGLAGGTEYF
>NA|TRBJ2-2|TRBV5-4|NA
TGTGCCAGCAGCCCCCGAACGGGCAGGGGTATCACCGGGGAGCTGTTTTTT
CASSPRTGRGITGELFF
>NA|TRBJ2-5|TRBV28|NA
TGTGCCAGCAGTTTACCAGGGGGGAGGCAAGAGACCCAGTACTTC
CASSLPGGRQETQYF
>TRBD2|TRBJ2-5|TRBV7-2|NA
TGTGCCAGCAGCTTCCGGGACTACTTCGGGGGGACCCAGTACTTC
CASSFRDYFGGTQYF
>NA|TRBJ1-3|TRBV27|NA
TGTGCCAGCAGTTTGGGGGGAGCTCCTGGAAACACCATATATTTT
CASSLGGAPGNTIYF